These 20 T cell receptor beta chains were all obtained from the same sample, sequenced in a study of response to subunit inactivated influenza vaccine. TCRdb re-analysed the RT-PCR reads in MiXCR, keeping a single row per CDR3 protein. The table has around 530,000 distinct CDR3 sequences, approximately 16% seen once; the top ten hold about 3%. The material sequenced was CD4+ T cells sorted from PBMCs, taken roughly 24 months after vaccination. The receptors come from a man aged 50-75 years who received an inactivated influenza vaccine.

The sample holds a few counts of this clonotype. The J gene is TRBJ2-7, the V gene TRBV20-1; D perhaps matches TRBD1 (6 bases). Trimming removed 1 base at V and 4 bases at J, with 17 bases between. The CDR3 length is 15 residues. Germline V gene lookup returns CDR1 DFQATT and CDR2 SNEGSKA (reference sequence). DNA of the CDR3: TGCAGTGCTAGAGCCCACAGGGAACGTGAGTACGAGCAGTACTTC. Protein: CSARAHREREYEQYF.

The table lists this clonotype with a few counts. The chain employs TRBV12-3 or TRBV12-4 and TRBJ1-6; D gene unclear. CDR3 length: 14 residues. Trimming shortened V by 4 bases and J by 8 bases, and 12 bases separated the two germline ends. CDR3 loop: CASSSVSRDSPLHF. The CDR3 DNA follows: TGTGCCAGCAGTTCGGTTTCGAGGGATTCACCCCTCCACTTT.

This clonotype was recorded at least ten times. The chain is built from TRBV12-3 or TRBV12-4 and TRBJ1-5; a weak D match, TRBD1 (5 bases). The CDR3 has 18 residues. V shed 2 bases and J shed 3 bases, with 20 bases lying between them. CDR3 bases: TGTGCCAGCAGTTTAAGGGCCGGCGGGGCAGGCGCCAATCAGCCCCAGCATTTT. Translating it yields CASSLRAGGAGANQPQHF.

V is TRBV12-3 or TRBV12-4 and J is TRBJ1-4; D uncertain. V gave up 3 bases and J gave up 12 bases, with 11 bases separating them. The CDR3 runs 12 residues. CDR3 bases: TGTGCCAGCAGTTTTGACTCCCGGGAACTGTTTTTT. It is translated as CASSFDSRELFF.

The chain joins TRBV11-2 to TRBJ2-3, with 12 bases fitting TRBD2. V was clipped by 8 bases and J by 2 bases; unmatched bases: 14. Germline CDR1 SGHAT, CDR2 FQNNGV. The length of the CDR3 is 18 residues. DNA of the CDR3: TGTGCCAGCCGCGAAACGAGACTAGCGGGAGTATTCACAGATACGCAGTATTTT. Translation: CASRETRLAGVFTDTQYF.

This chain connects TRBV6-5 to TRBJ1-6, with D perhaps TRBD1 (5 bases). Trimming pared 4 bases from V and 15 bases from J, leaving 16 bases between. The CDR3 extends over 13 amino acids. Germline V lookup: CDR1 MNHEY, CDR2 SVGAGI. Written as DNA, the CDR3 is TGTGCCAGCAGTTCAGGACATTGGCGGGACCTCCACTTT. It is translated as CASSSGHWRDLHF.

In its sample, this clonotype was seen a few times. CDR3 sequence reads: CASSPSGRAPDTQYF. The CDR3 DNA is TGTGCCAGCAGTCCAAGCGGGAGGGCGCCAGATACGCAGTATTTT. The chain uses TRBV5-6 and TRBJ2-3; the match to TRBD2 covers 10 bases. The germline CDR1 and CDR2 sequences are SGHDT and YYEEEE. This CDR3 contains 15 residues. Trimming took 5 bases from V and 4 from J; bases not matched to a gene: 7.

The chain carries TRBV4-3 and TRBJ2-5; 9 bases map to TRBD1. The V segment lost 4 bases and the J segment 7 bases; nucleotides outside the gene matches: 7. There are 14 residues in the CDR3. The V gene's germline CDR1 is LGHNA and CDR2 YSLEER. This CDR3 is CASSPAGQGRTQYF. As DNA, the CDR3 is TGCGCCAGCAGCCCAGCGGGACAGGGAAGGACCCAGTACTTC.

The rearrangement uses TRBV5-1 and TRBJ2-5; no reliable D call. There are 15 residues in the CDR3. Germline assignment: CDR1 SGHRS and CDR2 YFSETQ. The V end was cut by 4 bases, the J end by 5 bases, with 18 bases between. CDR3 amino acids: CASSRPGWARETQYF. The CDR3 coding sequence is TGCGCCAGCAGCCGACCGGGTTGGGCGAGGGAGACCCAGTACTTC.

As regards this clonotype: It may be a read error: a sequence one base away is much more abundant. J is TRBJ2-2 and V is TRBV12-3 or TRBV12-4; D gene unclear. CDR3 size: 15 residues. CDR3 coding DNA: TGTGACAGCAGCCGGGCTATGCCGGCGGCCGGGGAGCTGTTTTTT. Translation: CDSSRAMPAAGELFF.

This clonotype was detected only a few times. CDR3 region: CASSQGAGTGNSPLHF. The CDR3 DNA reads as TGCGCCAGCAGCCAAGGGGCGGGGACGGGAAATTCACCCCTCCACTTT. J is TRBJ1-6 and V is TRBV4-3; D might be TRBD1 (5 bases). The CDR3 loop spans 16 amino acids. From germline, CDR1 is LGHNA and CDR2 YSLEER. The V and J ends lost 1 base and 7 bases respectively, with 14 bases between them.

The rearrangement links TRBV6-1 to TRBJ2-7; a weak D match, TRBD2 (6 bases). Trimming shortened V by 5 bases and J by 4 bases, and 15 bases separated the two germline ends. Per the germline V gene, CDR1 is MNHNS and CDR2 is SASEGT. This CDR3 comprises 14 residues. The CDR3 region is CASSRDRGRYEQYF. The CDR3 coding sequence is TGTGCCAGCAGTCGGGACCGTGGGAGGTACGAGCAGTACTTC.

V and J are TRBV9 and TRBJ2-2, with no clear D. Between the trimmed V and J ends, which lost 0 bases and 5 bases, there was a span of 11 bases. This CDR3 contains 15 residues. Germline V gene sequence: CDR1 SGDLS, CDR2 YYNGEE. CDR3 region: CASSVAGQSTGELFF. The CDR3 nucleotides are TGTGCCAGCAGCGTAGCTGGTCAGTCGACCGGGGAGCTGTTTTTT.

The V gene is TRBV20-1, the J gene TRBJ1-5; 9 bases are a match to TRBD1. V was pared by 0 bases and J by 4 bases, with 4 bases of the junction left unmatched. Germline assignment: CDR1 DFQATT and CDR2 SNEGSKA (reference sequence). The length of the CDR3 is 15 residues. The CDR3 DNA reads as TGCAGTGCTAGAGAACCGGGACAGGGAAATCAGCCCCAGCATTTT. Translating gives CSAREPGQGNQPQHF.

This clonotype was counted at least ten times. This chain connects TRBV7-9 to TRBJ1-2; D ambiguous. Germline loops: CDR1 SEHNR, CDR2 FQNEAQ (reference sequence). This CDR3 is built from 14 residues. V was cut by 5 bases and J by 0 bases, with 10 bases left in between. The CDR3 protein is CASSPARANYGYTF. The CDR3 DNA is TGTGCCAGCAGCCCCGCGCGAGCTAACTATGGCTACACCTTC.

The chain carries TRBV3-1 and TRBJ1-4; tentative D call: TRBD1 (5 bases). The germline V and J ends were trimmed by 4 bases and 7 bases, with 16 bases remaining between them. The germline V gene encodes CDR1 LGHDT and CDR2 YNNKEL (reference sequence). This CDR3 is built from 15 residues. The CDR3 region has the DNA TGTGCCAGCAGCCGATGGACGGGGGATGGTGAAAAACTGTTTTTT. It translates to CASSRWTGDGEKLFF.

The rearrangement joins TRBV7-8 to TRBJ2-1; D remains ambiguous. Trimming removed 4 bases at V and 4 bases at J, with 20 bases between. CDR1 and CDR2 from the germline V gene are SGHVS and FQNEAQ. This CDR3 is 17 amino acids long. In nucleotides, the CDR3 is TGTGCCAGCAGCTCCCTAAAGACCCCCGCTGGGTACAATGAGCAGTTCTTC. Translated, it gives CASSSLKTPAGYNEQFF.

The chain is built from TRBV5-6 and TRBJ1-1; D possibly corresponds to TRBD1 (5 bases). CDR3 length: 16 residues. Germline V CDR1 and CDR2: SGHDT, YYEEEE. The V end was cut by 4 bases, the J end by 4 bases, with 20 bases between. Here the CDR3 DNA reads TGTGCCAGCAGCAATTTTTGGACACCCCGGGGCACTGAAGCTTTCTTT. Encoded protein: CASSNFWTPRGTEAFF.

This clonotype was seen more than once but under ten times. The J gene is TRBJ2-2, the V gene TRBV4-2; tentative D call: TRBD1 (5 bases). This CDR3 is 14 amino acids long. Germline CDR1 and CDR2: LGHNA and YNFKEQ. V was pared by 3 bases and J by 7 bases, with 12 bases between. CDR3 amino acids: CASSQTEKGGELFF. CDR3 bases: TGTGCCAGCAGCCAGACAGAGAAGGGCGGGGAGCTGTTTTTT.

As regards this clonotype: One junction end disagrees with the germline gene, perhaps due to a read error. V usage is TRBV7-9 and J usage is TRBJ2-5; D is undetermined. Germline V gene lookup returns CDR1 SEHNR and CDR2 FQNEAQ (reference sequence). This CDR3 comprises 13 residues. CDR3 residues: CACSRSGEETQYF. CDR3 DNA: TGTGCCTGCAGCCGCTCCGGAGAAGAGACCCAGTACTTC. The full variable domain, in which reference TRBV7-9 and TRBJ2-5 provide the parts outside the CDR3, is DTGVSQNPRHKITKRGQNVTFRCDPISEHNRLYWYRQTLGQGPEFLTYFQNEAQLEKSRLLSDRFSAERPKGSFSTLEIQRTEQGDSAMYLCACSRSGEETQYFGPGTRLLVL.